The T cell receptor beta chain under discussion was sequenced for a study of blood T cell repertoires in COVID-19 (TCRdb year 2020). About the full investigation: The collaborator samples originated in the United States, Italy and Spain and spanned the acute and convalescent phases of COVID-19. Samples were obtained from the ongoing ImmuneRACE study (first 160 participants) and from 950 to 1,500 subjects provided by 6 global collaborators. The prospective study material was composed of cDNA or gDNA derived from T cells, B-cell-depleted T cells, or PBMCs. Sample metadata almost always included a de-identified subject ID, COVID-19 status, age in years and sex. The repertoires were released in a freely available public database intended as a resource for research on the immune response to SARS-CoV-2. Where available, HLA class I and class II types were obtained from metadata supplied by the sample provider rather than from assay-based typing. Subjects who had been exposed to COVID-19, were actively infected with it, or had recovered from it provided the deeply sampled blood TCRbeta repertoires that made up the dataset.

TCRbeta CDR3 regions were amplified from genomic DNA by means of the immunoSEQ Assay, a bias-controlled multiplex PCR. As for the authors' bioinformatics: Within the assay, amplification of reference gene primers was used to estimate how many nucleated cells each sample contained. To quantify the absolute abundance of each unique TCRbeta CDR3 rearrangement, sequence reads were collapsed and filtered. For each sample, productive Simpson clonality was calculated as the square root of Simpson's diversity index across productive rearrangements. What TCRdb holds here is the immuneACCESS table cut down to in-frame rearrangements. Part of the clones is not present; checked against another copy, under half of the missing clones reflect an unresolved V gene, and the others are unexplained. For V, J and clone size, that table is used; D and trimming come from the DNA. In this sample the table shows about 270,000 clones, about 87% of which occur a single time. The ten largest clonotypes hold around 7.8% of the sample.

Whole blood was collected in K2EDTA tubes by collaborating institutions according to the institutions' own protocols. For TCRbeta analysis, collaborators shipped samples as frozen whole blood, isolated PBMCs, or DNA extracted from either of those sample types. Notes on this clone: No antigen is known for it. Base qualities are not provided; no much larger clone lies one nucleotide away.

Results the study describes overall, beyond this receptor: How much clinical and demographic metadata was included differed by source and by participant, and the metadata was provided uncurated.

The sequence came from a human donor in a cohort sampled during active COVID-19. The sequencing input was peripheral blood.

The DNA is as follows: TGTGCCAGCAGCTCGACGGAGCAGTCTACCTTCTCTGGGGCCAACGTCCTGACTTTC. This is translated as CASSSTEQSTFSGANVLTF. This sequence uses TRBV13 and TRBJ2-6, with the identity of the D gene unclear. V sheds 4 bases and J sheds 0 bases, leaving 19 bases between their ends. The CDR3, cysteine through phenylalanine, is 19 amino acids long. CDR3 DNA is the only sequence kept; it has 57 bases, read in frame from the first base. The germline V gene (reference sequence) specifies PRHDT as CDR1 and FYEKMQ as CDR2. This CDR3, with the reference TRBV13 and TRBJ2-6 proteins standing in past its ends, gives the full variable domain AAGVIQSPRHLIKEKRETATLKCYPIPRHDTVYWYQQGPGQDPQFLISFYEKMQSDKGSIPDRFSAQQFSDYHSELNMSSLELGDSALYFCASSSTEQSTFSGANVLTFGAGSRLTVL.